This TCR beta chain is from a study of OX40 agonist ivuxolimab in advanced cancers. The repertoire was sequenced with immunoSEQ multiplex PCR; TCRdb's copy has only in-frame clones and lacks some. The repertoire has about 22,000 clones, roughly 80% of them found once; the top ten carry nearly 35%. The study, taken as a whole, reports: The study found among the lowest clonal expansion in partial responders at 0.1-3.0 mg/kg. The study observed clonal expansion of CD4+ and CD8+ blood T cells by week 6 at 0.1 to 3.0 mg/kg.

A word on this clone: Its antigen is still unknown. One end of the junction does not line up with germline, which may come from a read error.

This sequence originates from an adult with an advanced solid tumor such as melanoma, head and neck, liver or kidney cancer. Material: CD4+ or CD8+ T cells sorted from blood, obtained in a trial of the OX40 agonist ivuxolimab.

CDR3 nucleotides: TGTGCCAGCAGCTTAGTCGGGGGAGAGAATTCGGACTTC. This encodes CASSLVGGENSDF. The V gene is TRBV7-8, the J gene TRBJ2-7; perhaps TRBD2 as D (6 bases). Germline lookup yields CDR1 SGHVS and CDR2 FQNEAQ. CDR3 size: 13 residues.